Each of the 3 T cell receptor beta chains below was sequenced from the same sample in a study of cytomegalovirus exposure and HLA in healthy donors. Primers: 60 Vbeta forward and 13 Jbeta reverse. Sequencing was performed with immunoSEQ multiplex PCR; in TCRdb, only in-frame clones are kept and a portion is missing. The sample yields about 160,000 clones, about 85% seen once. The sample comprised PBMCs. These receptors came from a man aged 18-30 years in good health and CMV-seropositive.

The V gene is TRBV5-1, the J gene TRBJ1-2; a possible D gene is TRBD1 (5 bases). The CDR3 contains 14 residues. Trimming pared 4 bases from V and 7 bases from J, leaving 17 bases between. Germline-derived CDR1 and CDR2 are SGHRS and YFSETQ. CDR3 protein: CASSVGGAGAGYTF. The DNA for the CDR3 is TGCGCCAGCAGCGTCGGAGGGGCAGGAGCTGGCTACACCTTC.

The chain links TRBV19 to TRBJ1-1; D is undetermined. Between the trimmed V and J ends, which lost 4 bases and 1 base, there was a span of 10 bases. The CDR3 covers 14 residues. Germline V gives CDR1 LNHDA, CDR2 SQIVND (reference sequence). The CDR3: CASSTQVPNTEAFF. The CDR3 DNA sequence: TGTGCCAGTAGTACGCAGGTCCCGAACACTGAAGCTTTCTTT. Supplemented by reference TRBV19 and TRBJ1-1, the full variable domain reads DGGITQSPKYLFRKEGQNVTLSCEQNLNHDAMYWYRQDPGQGLRLIYYSQIVNDFQKGDIAEGYSVSREKKESFPLTVTSAQKNPTAFYLCASSTQVPNTEAFFGQGTRLTVV.

The chain has TRBV4-3 and TRBJ2-3; 8 bases line up with TRBD2. V shed 0 bases, J shed 11 bases, and the junction held 13 bases outside the gene matches. The CDR3 consists of 16 residues. Germline CDR1 and CDR2: LGHNA and YSLEER. The CDR3 is CASSQDPGGGPQGQYF. CDR3 DNA: TGCGCCAGCAGCCAAGATCCCGGGGGGGGGCCTCAGGGGCAGTATTTT.